The rows below give T cell receptor beta chains drawn from one sample of a study of PD-1 blockade in classical Hodgkin lymphoma. Profiling relied on immunoSEQ multiplex PCR, and the TCRdb table lists in-frame clones only, not all of them. This sample carries about 150,000 clones, approximately 72% of them seen once, and the ten largest clones take 9.2%. This material consisted of peripheral blood mononuclear cells (PBMCs), taken before the second cycle of nivolumab. The source is a human donor with classical Hodgkin lymphoma. Both conserved end residues are part of each CDR3. D genes are given only for firm matches. Rows give clone size only sometimes, using once, few, many, or a class for an expanded clone.

cdr3_length	j_call	d_call	clone_size	v_call	cdr3_aa	cdr3_nt
14	TRBJ2-3	-	-	TRBV5-4	CASSSGALTDTQYF	TGTGCCAGCAGCTCCGGGGCCCTCACAGATACGCAGTATTTT
15	TRBJ2-1	TRBD2	-	TRBV7-9	CASSLGTGAGNEQFF	TGTGCCAGCAGCTTAGGGACGGGAGCGGGGAATGAGCAGTTCTTC
14	TRBJ1-2	-	-	TRBV4-2	CASSQDNINYGYTF	TGTGCCAGCAGCCAAGATAACATTAACTATGGCTACACCTTC
12	TRBJ2-7	-	many	TRBV11-2	CASSLVGVEQYF	TGTGCCAGCAGCTTAGTAGGAGTGGAGCAGTACTTC
16	TRBJ1-5	-	-	TRBV6-1	CASSGRAGGINQPQHF	TGTGCCAGCAGTGGGCGGGCTGGGGGTATCAATCAGCCCCAGCATTTT
14	TRBJ1-3	-	-	TRBV6-1	CASSENYRVDTIYF	TGTGCCAGCAGTGAAAACTACAGGGTGGACACCATATATTTT
14	TRBJ2-7	-	-	TRBV5-1	CASSLGAGSYEQYF	TGCGCCAGCAGCTTGGGGGCAGGGTCCTACGAGCAGTACTTC
14	TRBJ2-7	-	-	TRBV6-5	CASSYFETGGAQYF	TGTGCCAGCAGTTATTTCGAGACAGGCGGCGCGCAGTACTTC
15	TRBJ1-6	-	-	TRBV7-9	CASSSRGVAYSPLHF	TGTGCCAGCAGCTCAAGGGGAGTTGCGTATTCACCCCTCCACTTT
12	TRBJ2-3	-	-	TRBV7-9	CASSRGTDTQYF	TGTGCCAGCAGCCGCGGGACAGATACGCAGTATTTT
20	TRBJ2-1	TRBD2	once	TRBV19	CASSISPTSGRAKSYNEQFF	TGTGCCAGTAGTATATCCCCGACTAGCGGGAGGGCAAAATCCTACAATGAGCAGTTCTTC
14	TRBJ1-1	-	-	TRBV19	CASSIGLVGGEAFF	TGTGCCAGTAGTATCGGTTTAGTGGGGGGTGAAGCTTTCTTT
15	TRBJ2-1	TRBD2	-	TRBV5-1	CASSLRTSGGNEQFF	TGCGCCAGCAGCTTACGGACTAGCGGGGGCAATGAGCAGTTCTTC
18	TRBJ2-2	TRBD2	-	TRBV5-1	CASSLRTSGGSNTGELFF	TGCGCCAGCAGCTTAAGGACTAGCGGGGGATCGAACACCGGGGAGCTGTTTTTT
15	TRBJ1-3	-	-	TRBV9	CASSRTDFSGNTIYF	TGTGCCAGCAGCCGGACAGATTTCTCTGGAAACACCATATATTTT
12	TRBJ2-1	-	few	TRBV7-3	CASSFGEGEQFF	TGTGCCAGCAGCTTCGGAGAGGGGGAGCAGTTCTTC
15	TRBJ2-2	-	-	TRBV27	CASSLLAQGTGELFF	TGTGCCAGCAGTTTACTAGCTCAGGGCACCGGGGAGCTGTTTTTT
11	TRBJ1-5	-	-	TRBV28	CASSLHQPQHF	TGTGCCAGCAGTCTACATCAGCCCCAGCATTTT
14	TRBJ1-2	TRBD1	-	TRBV15	CATSRETGERGYTF	TGTGCCACCAGCAGAGAGACAGGGGAGCGTGGCTACACCTTC
14	TRBJ2-7	-	-	TRBV6-5	CASKLGQTTYEQYF	TGTGCCAGCAAACTCGGACAGACTACCTACGAGCAGTACTTC
13	TRBJ1-1	-	-	TRBV7-8	CASSLVGDTEAFF	TGTGCCAGCAGCTTAGTGGGGGACACTGAAGCTTTCTTT
16	TRBJ2-2	TRBD1	-	TRBV7-2	CASSSRTGGNTGELFF	TGTGCCAGCAGCTCGAGGACAGGGGGCAACACCGGGGAGCTGTTTTTT
12	TRBJ2-4	TRBD1	-	TRBV11-2	CASSTDRDIQYF	TGTGCCAGCAGCACGGACAGGGACATTCAGTACTTC
15	TRBJ2-6	TRBD1	-	TRBV11-3	CASNDRGSGANVLTF	TGTGCCAGCAACGACAGGGGATCTGGGGCCAACGTCCTGACTTTC
14	TRBJ2-3	TRBD2	-	TRBV6-5	CASSYGLESDTQYF	TGTGCCAGCAGTTACGGACTAGAGTCAGATACGCAGTATTTT
15	TRBJ1-2	TRBD1	-	TRBV7-2	CASSLGQVTNYGYTF	TGTGCCAGCAGCTTGGGACAGGTTACTAACTATGGCTACACCTTC
15	TRBJ1-2	-	few	TRBV12-5	CASGLALGQIYGYTF	TGTGCTAGTGGTTTGGCCCTTGGACAGATCTATGGCTACACCTTC
14	TRBJ2-7	-	-	TRBV19	CASSIASGSYEQYF	TGTGCCAGTAGTATAGCCAGCGGATCCTACGAGCAGTACTTC
14	TRBJ2-5	-	-	TRBV7-9	CASSLQMGQETQYF	TGTGCCAGCAGCTTACAAATGGGACAAGAGACCCAGTACTTC
18	TRBJ2-3	TRBD2	-	TRBV13	CASSPGVLAGRGTDTQYF	TGTGCCAGCAGCCCGGGGGTCCTAGCGGGCCGGGGGACAGATACGCAGTATTTT
16	TRBJ2-1	-	-	TRBV4-1	CASSQDPGATYNEQFF	TGCGCCAGCAGCCAAGATCCGGGGGCCACCTACAATGAGCAGTTCTTC
14	TRBJ2-2	-	-	TRBV2	CASGLLLSSGELFF	TGTGCCAGCGGACTACTCCTATCGTCCGGGGAGCTGTTTTTT
14	TRBJ1-3	-	-	TRBV5-4	CASSLDSSGNTIYF	TGTGCCAGCAGCTTGGATAGCTCTGGAAACACCATATATTTT
15	TRBJ1-2	-	-	TRBV4-3	CASSQGEEGGNGYTF	TGCGCCAGCAGCCAGGGGGAAGAAGGCGGGAATGGCTACACCTTC
14	TRBJ1-3	TRBD1	once	TRBV19	CASNRGQTGNTIYF	TGTGCCAGTAACAGGGGGCAAACTGGAAACACCATATATTTT
16	TRBJ2-2	-	few	TRBV16	CASSQYRQMNTGELFF	TGTGCCAGCAGCCAATATCGGCAGATGAACACCGGGGAGCTGTTTTTT
18	TRBJ2-3	TRBD2	-	TRBV7-2	CASSKTGGLARRTDTQYF	TGTGCCAGCAGCAAGACGGGGGGGCTAGCAAGGCGCACAGATACGCAGTATTTT
17	TRBJ1-1	-	-	TRBV4-1	CASSQESHGTQGWGAFF	TGCGCCAGCAGCCAAGAATCCCACGGGACCCAGGGTTGGGGAGCTTTCTTT
15	TRBJ1-5	-	-	TRBV15	CATSREGDRDQPQHF	TGTGCCACCAGCAGAGAAGGGGACCGCGATCAGCCCCAGCATTTT
15	TRBJ1-1	-	-	TRBV6-5	CASSYHGTVNTEAFF	TGTGCCAGCAGTTATCACGGGACGGTGAACACTGAAGCTTTCTTT